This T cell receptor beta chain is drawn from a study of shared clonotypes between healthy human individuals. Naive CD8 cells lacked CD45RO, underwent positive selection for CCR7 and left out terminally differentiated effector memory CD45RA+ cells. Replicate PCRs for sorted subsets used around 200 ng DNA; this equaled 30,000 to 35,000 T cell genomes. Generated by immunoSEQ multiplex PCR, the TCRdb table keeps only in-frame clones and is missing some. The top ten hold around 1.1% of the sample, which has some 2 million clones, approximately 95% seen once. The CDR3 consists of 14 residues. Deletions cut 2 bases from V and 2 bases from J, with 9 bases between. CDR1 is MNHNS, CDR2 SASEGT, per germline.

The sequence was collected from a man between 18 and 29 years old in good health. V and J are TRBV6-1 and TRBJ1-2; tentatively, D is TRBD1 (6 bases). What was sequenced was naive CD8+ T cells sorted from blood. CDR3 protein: CASSEWRGNYGYTF. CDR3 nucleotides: TGTGCCAGCAGTGAATGGAGGGGGAACTATGGCTACACCTTC.